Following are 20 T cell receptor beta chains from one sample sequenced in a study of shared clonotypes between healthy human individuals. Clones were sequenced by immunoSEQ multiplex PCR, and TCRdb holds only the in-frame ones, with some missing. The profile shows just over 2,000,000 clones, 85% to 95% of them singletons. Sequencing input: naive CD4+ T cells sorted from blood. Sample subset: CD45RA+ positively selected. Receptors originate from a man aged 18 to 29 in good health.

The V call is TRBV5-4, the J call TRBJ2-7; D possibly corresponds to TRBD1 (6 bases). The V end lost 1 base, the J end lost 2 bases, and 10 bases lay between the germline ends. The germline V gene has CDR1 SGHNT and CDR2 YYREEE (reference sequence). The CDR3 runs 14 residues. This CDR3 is CASSLTGQTYEQYF. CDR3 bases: TGTGCCAGCAGCTTGACAGGGCAGACCTACGAGCAGTACTTC.

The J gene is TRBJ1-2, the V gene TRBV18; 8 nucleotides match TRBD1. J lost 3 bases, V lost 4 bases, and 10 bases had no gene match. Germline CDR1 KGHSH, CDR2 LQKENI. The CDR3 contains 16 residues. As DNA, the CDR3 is TGTGCCAGCTCACTTGGGACAGGAAGCACCCACTATGGCTACACCTTC. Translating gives CASSLGTGSTHYGYTF.

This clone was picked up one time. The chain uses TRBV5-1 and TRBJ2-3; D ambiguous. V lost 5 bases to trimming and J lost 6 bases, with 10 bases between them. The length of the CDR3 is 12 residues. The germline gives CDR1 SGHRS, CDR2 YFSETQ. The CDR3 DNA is TGCGCCAGCAGTAAAGTTGCTGATACGCAGTATTTT. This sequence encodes CASSKVADTQYF.

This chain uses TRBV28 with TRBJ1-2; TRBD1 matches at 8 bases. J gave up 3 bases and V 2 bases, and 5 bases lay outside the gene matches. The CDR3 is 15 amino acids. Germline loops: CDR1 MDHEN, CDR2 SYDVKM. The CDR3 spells CASSLPDRDYYGYTF. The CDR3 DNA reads TGTGCCAGCAGTTTACCGGACAGGGATTACTATGGCTACACCTTC.

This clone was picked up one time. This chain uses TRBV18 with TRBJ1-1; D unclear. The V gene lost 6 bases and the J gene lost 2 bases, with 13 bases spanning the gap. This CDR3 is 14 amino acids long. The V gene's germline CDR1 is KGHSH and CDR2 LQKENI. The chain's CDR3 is CASSHNGLNTEAFF. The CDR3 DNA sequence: TGTGCCAGCTCCCACAATGGACTCAACACTGAAGCTTTCTTT.

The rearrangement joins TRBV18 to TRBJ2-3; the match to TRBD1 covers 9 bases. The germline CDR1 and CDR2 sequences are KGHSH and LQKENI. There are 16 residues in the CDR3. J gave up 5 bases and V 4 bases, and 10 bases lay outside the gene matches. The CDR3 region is CASSRSGTGWEDTQYF. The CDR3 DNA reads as TGTGCCAGCTCACGGTCCGGGACAGGGTGGGAAGATACGCAGTATTTT.

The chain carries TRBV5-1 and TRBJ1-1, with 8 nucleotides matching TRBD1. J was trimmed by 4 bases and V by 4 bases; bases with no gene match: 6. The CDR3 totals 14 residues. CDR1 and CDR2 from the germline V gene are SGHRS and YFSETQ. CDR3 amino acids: CASSQGQVGTEAFF. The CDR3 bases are TGCGCCAGCAGCCAGGGACAGGTGGGCACTGAAGCTTTCTTT.

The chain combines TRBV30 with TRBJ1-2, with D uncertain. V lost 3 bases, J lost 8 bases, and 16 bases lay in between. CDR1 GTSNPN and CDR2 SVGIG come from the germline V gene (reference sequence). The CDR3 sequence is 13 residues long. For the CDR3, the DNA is TGTGCCTGGAGCGCCCTGCATCTTGGCGGCTACACCTTC. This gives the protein CAWSALHLGGYTF.

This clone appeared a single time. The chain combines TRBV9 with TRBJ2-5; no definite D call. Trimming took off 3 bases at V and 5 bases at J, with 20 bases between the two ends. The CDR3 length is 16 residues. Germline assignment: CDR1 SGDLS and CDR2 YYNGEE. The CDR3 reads CASSGLGCVGWETQYF. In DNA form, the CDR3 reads TGTGCCAGCAGCGGTCTCGGGTGTGTGGGATGGGAGACCCAGTACTTC.

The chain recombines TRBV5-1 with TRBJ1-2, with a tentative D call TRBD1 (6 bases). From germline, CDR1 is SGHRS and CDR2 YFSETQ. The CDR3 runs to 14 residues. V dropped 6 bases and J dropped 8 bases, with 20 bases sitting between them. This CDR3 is CASTPGAGSMGYTF. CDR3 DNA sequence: TGCGCCAGCACCCCGGGGGCAGGCTCTATGGGCTACACCTTC. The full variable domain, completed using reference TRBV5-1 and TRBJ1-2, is KAGVTQTPRYLIKTRGQQVTLSCSPISGHRSVSWYQQTPGQGLQFLFEYFSETQRNKGNFPGRFSGRQFSNSRSEMNVSTLELGDSALYLCASTPGAGSMGYTFGSGTRLTVV.

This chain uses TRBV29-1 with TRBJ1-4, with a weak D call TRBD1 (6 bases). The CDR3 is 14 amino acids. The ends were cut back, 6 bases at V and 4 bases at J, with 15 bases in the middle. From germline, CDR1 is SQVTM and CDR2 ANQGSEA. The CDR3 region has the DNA TGCAGCGTCCGCGAGGGGGTGCATAATGAAAAACTGTTTTTT. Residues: CSVREGVHNEKLFF.

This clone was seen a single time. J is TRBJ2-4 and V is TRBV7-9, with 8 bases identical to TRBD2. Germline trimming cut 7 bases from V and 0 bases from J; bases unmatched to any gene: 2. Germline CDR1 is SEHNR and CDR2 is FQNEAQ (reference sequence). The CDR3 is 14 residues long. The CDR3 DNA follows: TGTGCCAGCACCGCGGGGGGAGCCAAAAACATTCAGTACTTC. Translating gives CASTAGGAKNIQYF.

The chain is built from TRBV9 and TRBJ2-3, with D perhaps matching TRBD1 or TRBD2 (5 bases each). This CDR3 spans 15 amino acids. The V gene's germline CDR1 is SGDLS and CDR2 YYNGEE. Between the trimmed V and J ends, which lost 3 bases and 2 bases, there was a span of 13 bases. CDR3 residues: CASSEGPAFTDTQYF. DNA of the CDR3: TGTGCCAGCAGCGAGGGACCCGCTTTCACAGATACGCAGTATTTT.

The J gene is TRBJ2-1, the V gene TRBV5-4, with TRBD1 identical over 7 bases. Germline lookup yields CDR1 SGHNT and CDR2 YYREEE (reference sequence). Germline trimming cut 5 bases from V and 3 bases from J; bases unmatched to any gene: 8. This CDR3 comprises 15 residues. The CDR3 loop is CASRLDRSSYNEQFF. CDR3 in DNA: TGTGCCAGCAGGCTGGACAGGTCAAGCTACAATGAGCAGTTCTTC.

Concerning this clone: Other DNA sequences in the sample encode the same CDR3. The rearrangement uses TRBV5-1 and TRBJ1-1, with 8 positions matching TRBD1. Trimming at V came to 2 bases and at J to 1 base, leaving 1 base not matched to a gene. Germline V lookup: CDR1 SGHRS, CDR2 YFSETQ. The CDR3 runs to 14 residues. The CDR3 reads CASSFGQGNTEAFF. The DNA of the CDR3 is TGCGCCAGCAGCTTCGGACAGGGGAACACTGAAGCTTTCTTT. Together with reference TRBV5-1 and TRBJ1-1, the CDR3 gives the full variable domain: KAGVTQTPRYLIKTRGQQVTLSCSPISGHRSVSWYQQTPGQGLQFLFEYFSETQRNKGNFPGRFSGRQFSNSRSEMNVSTLELGDSALYLCASSFGQGNTEAFFGQGTRLTVV.

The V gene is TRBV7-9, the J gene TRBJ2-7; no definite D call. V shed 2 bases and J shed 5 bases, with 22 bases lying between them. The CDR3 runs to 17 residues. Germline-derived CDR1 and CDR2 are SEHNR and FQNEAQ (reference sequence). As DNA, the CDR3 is TGTGCCAGCAGCTTAATGGAGCTTAAACGGCTTAAGGACGAGCAGTACTTC. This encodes CASSLMELKRLKDEQYF.

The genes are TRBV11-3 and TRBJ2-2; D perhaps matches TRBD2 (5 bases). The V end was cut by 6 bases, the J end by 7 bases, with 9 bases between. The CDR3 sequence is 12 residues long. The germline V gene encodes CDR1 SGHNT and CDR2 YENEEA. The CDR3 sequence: CASRESGGELFF. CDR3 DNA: TGTGCCAGCAGGGAGAGCGGCGGGGAGCTGTTTTTT.

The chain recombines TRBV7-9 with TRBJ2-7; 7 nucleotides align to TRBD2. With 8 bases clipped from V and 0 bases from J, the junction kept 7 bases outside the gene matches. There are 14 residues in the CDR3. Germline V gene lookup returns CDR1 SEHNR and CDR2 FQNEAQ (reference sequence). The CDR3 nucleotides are TGTGCCAGCTCGGGGGGTTCCTTCTCCTACGAGCAGTACTTC. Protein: CASSGGSFSYEQYF.

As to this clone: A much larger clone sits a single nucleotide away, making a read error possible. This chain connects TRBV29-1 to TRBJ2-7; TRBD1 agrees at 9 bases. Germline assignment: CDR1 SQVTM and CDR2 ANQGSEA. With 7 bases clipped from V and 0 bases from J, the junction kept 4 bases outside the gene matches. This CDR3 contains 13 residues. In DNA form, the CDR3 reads TGCAGCGGGCGGACAGGGGCCTCCTACGAGCAGTACTTC. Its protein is CSGRTGASYEQYF.

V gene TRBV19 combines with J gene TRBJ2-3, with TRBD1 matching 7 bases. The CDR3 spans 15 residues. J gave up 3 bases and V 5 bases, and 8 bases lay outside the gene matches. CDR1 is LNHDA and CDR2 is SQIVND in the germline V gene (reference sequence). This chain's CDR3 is CASSPVQGKTDTQYF. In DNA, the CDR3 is TGTGCCAGTAGTCCTGTACAGGGGAAAACAGATACGCAGTATTTT.